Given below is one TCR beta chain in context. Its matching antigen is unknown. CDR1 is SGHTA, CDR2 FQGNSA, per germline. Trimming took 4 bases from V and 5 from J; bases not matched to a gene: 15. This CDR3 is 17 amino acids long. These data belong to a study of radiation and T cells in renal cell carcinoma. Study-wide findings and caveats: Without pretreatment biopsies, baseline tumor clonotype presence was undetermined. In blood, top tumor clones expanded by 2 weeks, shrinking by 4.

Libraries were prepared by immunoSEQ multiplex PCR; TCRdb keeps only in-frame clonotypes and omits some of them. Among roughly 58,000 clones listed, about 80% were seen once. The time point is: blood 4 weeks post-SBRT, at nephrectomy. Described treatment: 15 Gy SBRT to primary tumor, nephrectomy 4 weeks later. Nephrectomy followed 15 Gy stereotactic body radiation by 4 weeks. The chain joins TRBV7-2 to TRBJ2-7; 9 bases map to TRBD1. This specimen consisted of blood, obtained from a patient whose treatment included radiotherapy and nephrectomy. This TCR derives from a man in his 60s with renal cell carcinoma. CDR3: CASSSPPGQGKSDEQYF. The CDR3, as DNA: TGTGCCAGCAGCTCACCTCCGGGACAGGGTAAAAGTGACGAGCAGTACTTC.